Shown below are 31 T cell receptor beta chains from a single sample sequenced in a study of human T cells and chemical hapten exposure. Stated time point: pre-sensitization, week 0. Regarding treatment: therapeutic diphenylcyclopropenone sensitization with weekly scalp DPC. TCRdb recomputed calls from the RACE reads with MiXCR, one row per CDR3 protein. The sample yields a few hundred thousand distinct CDR3 sequences, just under 8% seen once. Material: whole blood, obtained in connection with sensitization to the hapten diphenylcyclopropenone (DPC). All receptors derive from a man younger than 35 with alopecia areata. Some clones in this sample may be carry-over from other donors' samples.

This chain joins TRBV7-9 and TRBJ1-1; D unresolved. The CDR3 has 14 amino acids. Deletions cut 2 bases from V and 1 base from J, with 8 bases between. The germline V gene has CDR1 SEHNR and CDR2 FQNEAQ (reference sequence). In DNA form, the CDR3 reads TGTGCCAGCAGCTTACATCCCCCGAACACTGAAGCTTTCTTT. The encoded protein is CASSLHPPNTEAFF.

In this sample, this clonotype turned up a few times. The chain links TRBV29-1 to TRBJ2-1, with D maybe TRBD1 (5 bases). The CDR3 runs 13 residues. V lost 4 bases and J lost 6, with 13 bases in between. CDR1 SQVTM and CDR2 ANQGSEA come from the germline V gene. CDR3 sequence: CSVGQGAVNEQFF. CDR3 coding DNA: TGCAGCGTTGGGCAGGGTGCCGTCAATGAGCAGTTCTTC.

This clonotype was observed a handful of times. The chain links TRBV18 to TRBJ1-2; the match to TRBD1 covers 7 bases. The V segment lost 3 bases and the J segment 7 bases; nucleotides outside the gene matches: 8. The CDR3 extends over 14 amino acids. The germline gives CDR1 KGHSH, CDR2 LQKENI. The CDR3 loop is CASSPLDREAGYTF. CDR3 in DNA: TGTGCCAGCTCACCCCTAGACAGGGAGGCTGGCTACACCTTC.

This chain uses TRBV10-3 with TRBJ2-1; the match to TRBD1 covers 11 bases. CDR1 ENHRY and CDR2 SYGVKD come from the germline V gene. V lost 0 bases, J lost 5 bases, and 6 bases stayed unmatched. This CDR3 region has 17 residues. The CDR3 is CAISESRDRGTHNEQFF. In DNA, the CDR3 is TGTGCCATCAGTGAGTCCCGGGACAGGGGGACTCACAATGAGCAGTTCTTC.

The V gene is TRBV28, the J gene TRBJ2-7; possibly TRBD1 for D (6 bases). This CDR3 contains 14 residues. CDR1 is MDHEN, CDR2 SYDVKM, per germline. Deletions cut 6 bases from V and 5 bases from J, with 17 bases between. Here the CDR3 reads CASSRGHPFHEQYF. The CDR3 nucleotides read TGTGCCAGCAGCCGGGGACACCCGTTCCACGAGCAGTACTTC.

The chain joins TRBV10-3 to TRBJ2-3; 7 bases map to TRBD2. CDR1 and CDR2 from the germline V gene are ENHRY and SYGVKD. The CDR3 is made up of 16 amino acids. Losses at the gene ends were 3 bases for V and 0 bases for J; bases not matched to a gene: 6. CDR3 nucleotides: TGTGCCATCAGTGAAAGAGCGGGACCTAGCACAGATACGCAGTATTTT. It codes for CAISERAGPSTDTQYF.

The rearrangement links TRBV27 to TRBJ1-1; no reliable D call. CDR1 and CDR2 (germline): MNHEY, SMNVEV (reference sequence). This CDR3 contains 13 residues. Trimming stripped 5 bases from V and 5 bases from J, with 12 bases between. The CDR3: CASSLTRITEAFF. CDR3 in DNA: TGTGCCAGCAGTCTGACAAGGATTACTGAAGCTTTCTTT.

The chain recombines TRBV4-1 with TRBJ2-1; 9 nucleotides agree with TRBD2. CDR1 and CDR2 (germline): MGHRA, YSYEKL. V shed 1 base, J shed 4 bases, and the junction held 5 bases outside the gene matches. CDR3 length equals 16 residues. CDR3 protein: CASSQAYSGGYNEQFF. In DNA form, the CDR3 reads TGCGCCAGCAGCCAAGCCTACAGCGGGGGGTACAATGAGCAGTTCTTC.

This clonotype was seen ten or more times. V usage is TRBV3-1 and J usage is TRBJ2-3; tentative D call: TRBD1 (6 bases). The germline gives CDR1 LGHDT, CDR2 YNNKEL (reference sequence). The CDR3 length is 15 residues. Trimming took off 1 base at V and 3 bases at J, with 11 bases between the two ends. The CDR3 loop reads CASSQGPQGTDTQYF. The CDR3 bases are TGTGCCAGCAGCCAAGGGCCCCAGGGGACAGATACGCAGTATTTT.

This clonotype was found many times. In DNA form, the CDR3 reads TGTGCCAGCAGCTCCCGTGGTCGGAACACCGGGGAGCTGTTTTTT. It specifies CASSSRGRNTGELFF. The chain joins TRBV7-6 to TRBJ2-2, with D unresolved. V lost 4 bases and J 1 base, leaving 10 bases between the germline ends. CDR3 length: 15 amino acids. From germline, CDR1 is SGHVS and CDR2 FNYEAQ.

The V gene is TRBV28, the J gene TRBJ2-7; possibly TRBD1 or TRBD2 for D (5 bases each). V lost 5 bases and J 2 bases, leaving 22 bases between the germline ends. The CDR3 length is 17 residues. CDR1 and CDR2 from the germline V gene are MDHEN and SYDVKM. The CDR3: CASSGGHGTFGAYEQYV. The CDR3 DNA reads TGTGCCAGCAGTGGAGGCCACGGGACGTTCGGGGCCTACGAGCAGTACGTC.

This clonotype has a handful of counts. The chain couples TRBV6-2 or TRBV6-3 to TRBJ2-3; D remains unclear. Trimming removed 0 bases from V and 2 bases from J, with 15 bases in between. This CDR3 has 17 amino acids. Germline lookup yields CDR1 MNHEY and CDR2 SVGEGT. The chain's CDR3 is CASSYSIRVRTTDTQYF. CDR3 bases: TGTGCCAGCAGTTACTCGATACGGGTCAGGACCACAGATACGCAGTATTTT.

This clonotype came up many times. The CDR3: CASSQASPWAGGPRDTQYF. CDR3 nucleotide sequence: TGCGCCAGCAGCCAAGCGTCCCCATGGGCGGGGGGGCCGAGGGATACGCAGTATTTT. V and J are TRBV4-3 and TRBJ2-3, with 9 bases identical to TRBD2. CDR3 length: 19 residues. J lost 6 bases, V lost 1 base, and 17 bases had no gene match. Germline loops: CDR1 LGHNA, CDR2 YSLEER.

The CDR3 DNA is TGTGCCAGCAGCCAAGACGTGGGGGGCTTATTAAACTATGGCTACACCTTC. Amino acid sequence: CASSQDVGGLLNYGYTF. The genes are TRBV3-1 and TRBJ1-2; TRBD1 might be the D (6 bases). This CDR3 region has 17 residues. Trimming cost V 0 bases and J 2 bases, with 16 bases left between them. Per germline, CDR1 LGHDT and CDR2 YNNKEL (reference sequence).

The chain uses TRBV15 and TRBJ2-1, with D tentatively TRBD1 (5 bases). Germline values: CDR1 LNHNV, CDR2 YYDKDF (reference sequence). This CDR3 has 15 amino acids. The V end was cut by 0 bases, the J end by 5 bases, with 11 bases between. The CDR3 here is CATSRDRASDNEQFF. CDR3 DNA: TGTGCCACCAGCAGAGACAGGGCCTCTGACAATGAGCAGTTCTTC.

This clonotype was seen many times. CDR3 nucleotides: TGTGCCAGCAGATGGGGGCGAGGGGGCGAAAACACTGAAGCTTTCTTT. Its protein product is CASRWGRGGENTEAFF. The chain combines TRBV11-2 with TRBJ1-1, with TRBD1 matching 7 bases. This CDR3 spans 16 amino acids. V lost 6 bases and J lost 2; bases outside the gene matches: 12. Per germline, CDR1 SGHAT and CDR2 FQNNGV.

The chain has TRBV4-3 and TRBJ2-3; D possibly corresponds to TRBD2 (6 bases). This CDR3 spans 16 amino acids. V was shortened by 1 base and J by 0 bases, with 11 bases between the two germline ends. Germline CDR1 and CDR2: LGHNA and YSLEER. The CDR3 DNA reads as TGCGCCAGCAGCCAAGCTTCGGGAGAAAGCACAGATACGCAGTATTTT. The encoded protein is CASSQASGESTDTQYF.

This CDR3 is CASSQDKGVAGGTDTQYF. DNA of the CDR3: TGTGCCAGCAGCCAAGATAAGGGAGTAGCGGGGGGCACAGATACGCAGTATTTT. This sequence joins TRBV4-2 and TRBJ2-3, with TRBD2 identical over 9 bases. This CDR3 spans 18 amino acids. Germline loops: CDR1 LGHNA, CDR2 YNFKEQ. After removal of 0 bases from V and 1 base from J, the junction contained 8 bases not matched to a gene.

The rearrangement links TRBV12-3 or TRBV12-4 to TRBJ2-3; possible D gene TRBD2, 5 bases. V lost 1 base, J lost 5 bases, and 19 bases lay in between. The CDR3 runs to 17 residues. The CDR3 DNA reads as TGTGCCAGCAGTTTAGGGAGGAATAGGGCAGATGGAGATACGCAGTATTTT. As protein: CASSLGRNRADGDTQYF.

The chain has TRBV7-2 and TRBJ1-1; unclear D gene. The CDR3 consists of 13 residues. CDR1 SGHTA and CDR2 FQGNSA come from the germline V gene. Trimming took 3 bases from V and 3 from J, leaving 8 bases between them. For the CDR3, the DNA is TGTGCCAGCAGCTTTGAAGTTCACACTGAAGCTTTCTTT. This gives the protein CASSFEVHTEAFF.

The rearrangement joins TRBV5-5 to TRBJ2-1, with TRBD1 matching 9 bases. V lost 3 bases to trimming and J lost 6 bases; unmatched junction nucleotides: 4. The CDR3 is 14 residues long. The germline V gene has CDR1 SGHKS and CDR2 YYEKEE (reference sequence). The CDR3 DNA sequence: TGTGCCAGCAGCTACCAGGGACAGGGCAATGAGCAGTTCTTC. Translation: CASSYQGQGNEQFF.

A few counts support this clonotype. This chain links TRBV20-1 with TRBJ2-3, with 7 bases fitting TRBD2. Germline V gives CDR1 DFQATT, CDR2 SNEGSKA (reference sequence). The CDR3 contains 16 residues. The J segment lost 0 bases and the V segment lost 6 bases, leaving 12 bases of the junction unmatched. CDR3 residues: CSAPRGSGASTDTQYF. The DNA for the CDR3 is TGCAGTGCCCCTCGGGGGAGCGGGGCCAGCACAGATACGCAGTATTTT.

About this clonotype: Germline and junction disagree at one end, which may indicate a read error. V usage is TRBV7-2 and J usage is TRBJ1-5; the D gene is possibly TRBD1 (6 bases). CDR1 and CDR2 (germline): SGHTA, FQGNSA. This CDR3 comprises 17 residues. This CDR3 reads CSSSLIRTDYSNQPQHF. CDR3 in DNA: TGTTCCAGCAGCTTAATTAGGACAGATTATAGCAATCAGCCCCAGCATTTT.

This clonotype turned up a few times. This chain uses TRBV10-3 with TRBJ1-2; the D is unclear. Germline V gene data show CDR1 as ENHRY and CDR2 as SYGVKD. Between the trimmed V and J ends, which lost 6 bases and 3 bases, there was a span of 11 bases. This CDR3 comprises 13 residues. The CDR3 bases are TGTGCCATCAGGTCCAGCCCCGACTATGGCTACACCTTC. Its translation is CAIRSSPDYGYTF.

This clonotype was found a few times. J is TRBJ2-7 and V is TRBV6-2 or TRBV6-3; no definite D call. Looked up from germline, CDR1 is MNHEY and CDR2 is SVGEGT. The V gene lost 6 bases and the J gene lost 1 base, with 10 bases spanning the gap. The CDR3 extends over 13 amino acids. The CDR3 coding sequence is TGTGCCAGCAGGGAAGGGAATTCCTACGAGCAGTACGTC. It codes for CASREGNSYEQYV.

This clonotype was detected many times. The chain couples TRBV12-3 or TRBV12-4 to TRBJ2-5, with 7 positions matching TRBD1. The CDR3 length is 15 residues. V lost 3 bases, J lost 10 bases, and 14 bases stayed unmatched. In DNA, the CDR3 is TGTGCCAGCAGTTTCCCCGCGGCACCAGGGGGAAGCCAGTACTTC. The encoded protein is CASSFPAAPGGSQYF.

This clonotype was observed a handful of times. The chain recombines TRBV5-1 with TRBJ1-1, with 7 bases that match TRBD1. The CDR3 has 15 amino acids. V was pared by 4 bases and J by 0 bases, with 6 bases of the junction left unmatched. CDR1 is SGHRS and CDR2 is YFSETQ in the germline V gene. CDR3 region: CASSQQGTMNTEAFF. In nucleotides, the CDR3 is TGCGCCAGCAGCCAACAGGGGACAATGAACACTGAAGCTTTCTTT.

The chain has TRBV27 and TRBJ1-6, with D possibly TRBD1 on 5 matching bases. The CDR3 extends over 15 amino acids. Germline V lookup: CDR1 MNHEY, CDR2 SMNVEV (reference sequence). Trimming shortened V by 6 bases and J by 5 bases, and 14 bases separated the two germline ends. CDR3 residues: CASRPGAANNSPLHF. In DNA form, the CDR3 reads TGTGCCAGCAGACCCGGGGCAGCCAATAATTCACCCCTCCACTTT.

This sequence joins TRBV2 and TRBJ1-1; no clear D. Germline CDR1 SNHLY, CDR2 FYNNEI. The CDR3 spans 14 residues. Trimming shortened V by 4 bases and J by 0 bases, and 9 bases separated the two germline ends. For the CDR3, the DNA is TGTGCCAGCAGTGCTCCGCCGCTGAACACTGAAGCTTTCTTT. As protein: CASSAPPLNTEAFF.

This clonotype was recorded a few times. J is TRBJ2-4 and V is TRBV7-9, with 7 nucleotides matching TRBD1. Germline CDR1 SEHNR, CDR2 FQNEAQ (reference sequence). The J segment lost 7 bases and the V segment lost 5 bases, leaving 17 bases of the junction unmatched. The CDR3 spans 17 residues. The CDR3 coding sequence is TGTGCCAGCAGCCTCACCGAAAACAGGGGAAGCAAGAACATTCAGTACTTC. Translating gives CASSLTENRGSKNIQYF.

There are many counts of this clonotype. The chain combines TRBV7-3 with TRBJ2-7; TRBD1 agrees at 8 bases. Germline lookup yields CDR1 SGHTA and CDR2 FQGTGA. V shed 7 bases and J 6 bases; nucleotides not matched to a gene: 5. The CDR3 contains 12 residues. CDR3 coding DNA: TGTGCCAGCAACAACGGACAGGGCGAGCAGTACTTC. This encodes CASNNGQGEQYF.